This TCR beta chain stems from a study of blood T cell repertoires in COVID-19. Background on the study: In each case, the material was cDNA or gDNA derived from T cells, B-cell-depleted T cells, or PBMCs.

V shed 0 bases, J shed 5 bases, and the junction held 9 bases outside the gene matches. The CDR3 spans 18 residues. Germline CDR1 reads LNHDA; CDR2 reads SQIVND (reference sequence). Authors' data handling: Reference gene primer amplification gave estimated nucleated cell counts. Assay used: immunoSEQ multiplex PCR; TCRdb lists only in-frame clones, some missing. V, J and clone size derive from that table, while D and trimming were established from the DNA sequence. The sample lists some 160,000 clones; 83% were seen once. The origin of this receptor is a woman older than 75 with acute or convalescent COVID-19. This sequence joins TRBV19 and TRBJ2-2, with TRBD1 identical over 10 bases. Sequenced sample: peripheral blood. The chain's CDR3 is CASSIDRIGTGVTGELFF. The CDR3 DNA sequence: TGTGCCAGTAGTATAGATAGAATCGGGACAGGGGTGACCGGGGAGCTGTTTTTT. Full variable domain (remainder filled in from reference TRBV19 and TRBJ2-2): DGGITQSPKYLFRKEGQNVTLSCEQNLNHDAMYWYRQDPGQGLRLIYYSQIVNDFQKGDIAEGYSVSREKKESFPLTVTSAQKNPTAFYLCASSIDRIGTGVTGELFFGEGSRLTVL.